These 23 T cell receptor beta chains were sequenced from one sample in a study of cytomegalovirus exposure and HLA in healthy donors. With 60 Vbeta and 13 Jbeta primers, the PCR was carried out. Profiled with immunoSEQ multiplex PCR; TCRdb holds only in-frame clones, not every one. The sample holds approximately 140,000 clones. Material: PBMCs. All receptors come from a man in his forties or fifties in good health and CMV-seronegative.

The chain recombines TRBV25-1 with TRBJ1-4; 12 bases are a match to TRBD1. The trim removed 5 bases at V and 11 bases at J, leaving 9 bases unmatched. CDR1 is MGHDK, CDR2 SYGVNS, per germline. This CDR3 is built from 15 residues. CDR3 amino acids: CASSSPGTGGGKLFF. The DNA for the CDR3 is TGTGCCAGCAGTAGCCCTGGGACAGGGGGCGGGAAACTGTTTTTT. Filled out from reference TRBV25-1 and TRBJ1-4, the complete variable domain reads EADIYQTPRYLVIGTGKKITLECSQTMGHDKMYWYQQDPGMELHLIHYSYGVNSTEKGDLSSESTVSRIRTEHFPLTLESARPSHTSQYLCASSSPGTGGGKLFFGSGTQLSVL.

The V and J genes are TRBV4-1 and TRBJ2-4; a weak D match, TRBD1 (6 bases). The CDR3 extends over 16 amino acids. Germline V gives CDR1 MGHRA, CDR2 YSYEKL. The ends were cut back, 1 base at V and 7 bases at J, with 17 bases in the middle. In DNA form, the CDR3 reads TGCGCCAGCAGCCAAGGTCGCAGGGGCCCCTCGAACATTCAGTACTTC. This translates into CASSQGRRGPSNIQYF.

J is TRBJ1-2 and V is TRBV19, with D maybe TRBD1 (5 bases). The V gene's germline CDR1 is LNHDA and CDR2 SQIVND (reference sequence). CDR3 length: 15 residues. Trimming stripped 1 base from V and 3 bases from J, with 12 bases between. CDR3 region: CASSIAPRAHYGYTF. In DNA form, the CDR3 reads TGTGCCAGTAGTATAGCCCCCAGGGCGCACTATGGCTACACCTTC.

The chain carries TRBV28 and TRBJ2-2; 8 bases are shared with TRBD2. The CDR3 runs to 14 residues. Per germline, CDR1 MDHEN and CDR2 SYDVKM. The ends lost 9 bases at V and 8 bases at J; junction bases unmatched: 11. The CDR3 bases are TGTGCCAGTATCACGGGGGGGGAATTAGGGGAGCTGTTTTTT. Protein product: CASITGGELGELFF. Full variable domain (rest looked up from reference TRBV28 and TRBJ2-2): DVKVTQSSRYLVKRTGEKVFLECVQDMDHENMFWYRQDPGLGLRLIYFSYDVKMKEKGDIPEGYSVSREKKERFSLILESASTNQTSMYLCASITGGELGELFFGEGSRLTVL.

CDR3 residues: CATPLAGGSTDTQYF. The CDR3 region has the DNA TGTGCAACCCCACTAGCGGGGGGTAGCACAGATACGCAGTATTTT. The chain uses TRBV2 and TRBJ2-3; 12 bases align to TRBD2. The CDR3 contains 15 residues. Germline assignment: CDR1 SNHLY and CDR2 FYNNEI.

The rearrangement links TRBV7-2 to TRBJ2-1, with 8 bases matching TRBD1. CDR1 is SGHTA and CDR2 is FQGNSA in the germline V gene. J gave up 4 bases and V 5 bases, and 4 bases lay outside the gene matches. The CDR3 spans 14 residues. The CDR3 sequence is CASSPRQGYNEQFF. CDR3 DNA: TGTGCCAGCAGCCCGAGACAGGGGTACAATGAGCAGTTCTTC. The full variable domain, its missing parts supplied by reference TRBV7-2 and TRBJ2-1, is GAGVSQSPSNKVTEKGKDVELRCDPISGHTALYWYRQSLGQGLEFLIYFQGNSAPDKSGLPSDRFSAERTGGSVSTLTIQRTQQEDSAVYLCASSPRQGYNEQFFGPGTRLTVL.

The J gene is TRBJ2-7, the V gene TRBV5-4, with 9 bases aligning to TRBD1. CDR3 size: 15 residues. Per the germline V gene, CDR1 is SGHNT and CDR2 is YYREEE (reference sequence). V shed 3 bases, J shed 5 bases, and the junction held 9 bases outside the gene matches. CDR3 coding DNA: TGTGCCAGCAGCTCGGGCCCGGGACAGGGCCACGAGCAGTACTTC. This translates into CASSSGPGQGHEQYF.

The rearrangement uses TRBV10-3 and TRBJ1-2; TRBD1 is a possible D gene (6 bases). Germline values: CDR1 ENHRY, CDR2 SYGVKD. The CDR3 runs 14 residues. Trimming left V 8 bases short and J 2 bases short, with 15 bases between. In nucleotides, the CDR3 is TGTGCCATCTCCGGGACATCGACAAACTATGGCTACACCTTC. Protein: CAISGTSTNYGYTF.

This CDR3 reads CASSRTVNQPQHF. As DNA, the CDR3 is TGTGCCAGCAGTAGGACAGTCAATCAGCCCCAGCATTTT. The chain joins TRBV6-6 to TRBJ1-5, with D possibly matching TRBD1 (6 bases). Trimming left V 5 bases short and J 3 bases short, with 8 bases between. CDR1 is MNHNY, CDR2 SVGAGI, per germline (reference sequence). This CDR3 has 13 amino acids.

V is TRBV6-5 and J is TRBJ1-4; TRBD1 agrees at 7 bases. This CDR3 is 14 amino acids long. Germline values: CDR1 MNHEY, CDR2 SVGAGI. V dropped 4 bases and J dropped 8; count of bases not matched to a gene: 7. CDR3 sequence reads: CASSSGQYIEKLFF. The CDR3 DNA is TGTGCCAGCAGTTCGGGACAGTACATCGAAAAACTGTTTTTT.

The gene calls are TRBV20-1 and TRBJ2-3; possible D gene TRBD1, 5 bases. Trimming took 6 bases from V and 6 from J, leaving 10 bases between them. CDR1 and CDR2 from the germline V gene are DFQATT and SNEGSKA (reference sequence). The CDR3 length is 11 residues. For the CDR3, the DNA is TGCAGTGCCCAGGGAAGGGATACGCAGTATTTT. Its translation is CSAQGRDTQYF.

The V call is TRBV7-7, the J call TRBJ2-2, with TRBD1 matching 7 bases. The ends lost 3 bases at V and 4 bases at J; junction bases unmatched: 5. The CDR3 spans 15 residues. Germline values: CDR1 SSHAT, CDR2 FNYEAQ (reference sequence). For the CDR3, the DNA is TGTGCCAGCAGCTTGACAGGGCTAACCACCGGGGAGCTGTTTTTT. Translating gives CASSLTGLTTGELFF.

Here the CDR3 reads CASGLSTTAEGRANTQYF. CDR3 DNA sequence: TGTGCTAGTGGTTTGTCGACTACGGCAGAAGGGCGAGCAAATACGCAGTATTTT. V is TRBV12-5 and J is TRBJ2-3, with D possibly matching TRBD2 (5 bases). Germline CDR1 reads LGHNT; CDR2 reads FRNRAP. V was shortened by 2 bases and J by 7 bases, with 25 bases between the two germline ends. This CDR3 is 18 amino acids long.

This chain uses TRBV10-3 with TRBJ2-3; 10 positions agree with TRBD2. The germline V gene encodes CDR1 ENHRY and CDR2 SYGVKD. The V and J ends lost 6 bases and 2 bases, in that order; junction bases with no gene match: 5. The CDR3 runs 15 residues. The CDR3 here is CAISLSGGVTDTQYF. As DNA, the CDR3 is TGTGCCATCAGCCTCAGCGGGGGGGTCACAGATACGCAGTATTTT.

The chain carries TRBV7-2 and TRBJ2-2; weak D call: TRBD2 (7 bases). Trimming removed 5 bases from V and 6 bases from J, with 19 bases in between. Germline V gene data show CDR1 as SGHTA and CDR2 as FQGNSA. This CDR3 region has 16 residues. The CDR3 DNA reads TGTGCCAGCAGCCCCGGGGGGCGGGATCGTGCCGGGGAGCTGTTTTTT. The encoded protein is CASSPGGRDRAGELFF.

This rearrangement joins TRBV4-1 to TRBJ2-3; weak D call: TRBD2 (6 bases). The CDR3 is 17 amino acids. Germline V lookup: CDR1 MGHRA, CDR2 YSYEKL. V lost 0 bases, J lost 0 bases, and 13 bases lay in between. CDR3: CASSQDGTASSTDTQYF. DNA for the CDR3: TGCGCCAGCAGCCAAGATGGGACTGCCTCTAGCACAGATACGCAGTATTTT.

The rearrangement joins TRBV5-4 to TRBJ1-1; D gene uncertain. Germline-derived CDR1 and CDR2 are SGHNT and YYREEE (reference sequence). The CDR3 runs 13 residues. Deletions cut 1 base from V and 6 bases from J, with 10 bases between. In DNA form, the CDR3 reads TGTGCCAGCAGCTTGTGGGCAGTCTCTGAAGCTTTCTTT. Its translation: CASSLWAVSEAFF.

The V gene is TRBV6-1, the J gene TRBJ1-5; D not resolved. Germline V CDR1 and CDR2: MNHNS, SASEGT. V lost 9 bases and J 1 base, leaving 10 bases between the germline ends. This CDR3 has 13 amino acids. CDR3 region: CASSIVSNQPQHF. In nucleotides, the CDR3 is TGTGCCAGTTCAATTGTGAGCAATCAGCCCCAGCATTTT.

The V gene is TRBV9, the J gene TRBJ1-6, with no clear D. This CDR3 comprises 16 residues. The V and J ends lost 4 bases and 10 bases respectively, with 21 bases between them. Germline V gene lookup returns CDR1 SGDLS and CDR2 YYNGEE. The CDR3 loop is CASSSSRGGSGSPLHF. DNA of the CDR3: TGTGCCAGCAGCTCTAGCCGGGGAGGTAGTGGGTCACCCCTCCACTTT.

The chain joins TRBV5-3 to TRBJ2-5; 8 bases are a match to TRBD1. TRBV5-3 is annotated as an ORF whose role is uncertain. CDR3 size: 17 residues. V lost 0 bases, J lost 5 bases, and 12 bases stayed unmatched. The CDR3 coding sequence is TGTGCCAGAAGCTTGGCGTTACGGGGACAGGCAGAGGAGACCCAGTACTTC. Its translation: CARSLALRGQAEETQYF.

Of note for this clone: Other nucleotide sequences in the sample specify the same CDR3. The V and J genes are TRBV7-2 and TRBJ1-5, with unresolved D. The V gene's germline CDR1 is SGHTA and CDR2 FQGNSA. The CDR3 sequence is 15 residues long. Trimming pared 5 bases from V and 7 bases from J, leaving 18 bases between. CDR3 region: CASSPKAGESQPQHF. In DNA form, the CDR3 reads TGTGCCAGCAGCCCTAAGGCCGGGGAGAGCCAGCCCCAGCATTTT.

The chain has TRBV9 and TRBJ1-3, with 12 positions matching TRBD1. CDR1 SGDLS and CDR2 YYNGEE come from the germline V gene. The CDR3 covers 17 residues. V lost 0 bases and J lost 2; bases outside the gene matches: 3. CDR3 DNA: TGTGCCAGCAGCGTAGCTGGGGACAGGGGGCCTGGAAACACCATATATTTT. Translated: CASSVAGDRGPGNTIYF.

The genes are TRBV7-2 and TRBJ1-1; 8 bases match TRBD1. J was trimmed by 3 bases and V by 1 base; bases with no gene match: 4. Germline V lookup: CDR1 SGHTA, CDR2 FQGNSA. The CDR3 covers 15 residues. The CDR3 is CASSLGTGRDTEAFF. CDR3 bases: TGTGCCAGCAGCTTAGGGACAGGGCGGGACACTGAAGCTTTCTTT.